These T cell receptor beta chains were read from a single sample in a study of blood T cell repertoires in COVID-19. The repertoire was sequenced with immunoSEQ multiplex PCR; TCRdb's copy has only in-frame clones and lacks some. The sample has 250,000 to 400,000 clones, about 91% seen once. The sequenced sample was peripheral blood. These receptors originate from a woman in her 30s with COVID-19, enrolled during active disease. CDR3s include the opening cysteine and the closing phenylalanine or tryptophan. D genes are given only for firm matches. Clone size appears in some rows only: once, few, many, or a class for an expanded clone.

TRBJ1-6	NA	TRBV15	NA	TGTGCCACCAGCAGAGATGCGGATTCACCCCTCCACTTT	CATSRDADSPLHF
TRBJ1-6	TRBD1	TRBV5-1	NA	TGCGCCAGCAGGATAGGACAGGGGGAGTCACCCCTCCACTTT	CASRIGQGESPLHF
TRBJ2-7	TRBD2	TRBV6-2/TRBV6-3	NA	TGTGCCAGCAGTTACCAAACCCGGACTAGCGGCTCCTACGAGCAGTACTTC	CASSYQTRTSGSYEQYF
TRBJ2-7	NA	TRBV11-3	NA	TGTGCCAGCAGCTTACGGGGCTACGAGCAGTACTTC	CASSLRGYEQYF
TRBJ1-6	TRBD1	TRBV28	NA	TGTGCCAGCACCCCTGGGGACAGGGGGTCGAGCTCCTATAATTCACCCCTCCACTTT	CASTPGDRGSSSYNSPLHF
TRBJ2-3	NA	TRBV7-2	NA	TGTGCCAGCGGCCTAGCTGGGGGCGCGACAGATACGCAGTATTTT	CASGLAGGATDTQYF
TRBJ1-2	NA	TRBV25-1	once	TGTGCCAGCAGTGATCCCATCGGAGGGATAGGAGGCTACACCTTC	CASSDPIGGIGGYTF
TRBJ2-1	TRBD2	TRBV3-1/TRBV3-2	NA	TGTGCCAGCAGCCCCTTAGCGGGGAGCTCCTACAATGAGCAGTTCTTC	CASSPLAGSSYNEQFF
TRBJ2-2	NA	TRBV27	NA	TGTGCCAGCAGCGACATCACGAACACCGGGGAGCTGTTTTTT	CASSDITNTGELFF
TRBJ2-3	TRBD1	TRBV6-7	NA	TGTGCCAGCAGCCCCGACAGGGGGCGCACAGATACGCAGTATTTT	CASSPDRGRTDTQYF
TRBJ1-2	NA	TRBV5-6	NA	TGTGCCAGCAGACAATTTTCCGGGACTGGGGGCTACACCTTC	CASRQFSGTGGYTF
TRBJ1-6	NA	TRBV12-3/TRBV12-4	few	TGTGCCAGCAGGTCCAGGGATTTAGTGGCCCTCCACTTT	CASRSRDLVALHF
TRBJ1-4	TRBD1	TRBV5-5	NA	TGTGCCAGCAGCCGAGGACAGGGCGACACTAATGAAAAACTGTTTTTT	CASSRGQGDTNEKLFF
TRBJ1-3	TRBD1	TRBV18	once	TGTGCCAGCTCTCCGGGACAGGGCTCTGGAAACACCATATATTTT	CASSPGQGSGNTIYF
TRBJ1-2	NA	TRBV7-9	NA	TGTGCCATATCAGGGTCCCCCTCCTATGGCTACACCTTC	CAISGSPSYGYTF
TRBJ2-1	NA	TRBV5-4	NA	TGTGCCAGCAGCAGTGGGCCAGCCGGTGAGCAGTTCTTC	CASSSGPAGEQFF
TRBJ1-1	NA	TRBV7-9	NA	TGTGCCAGCAGCTTACCCCGTGCACTCAACACTGAAGCTTTCTTT	CASSLPRALNTEAFF
TRBJ1-4	TRBD1	TRBV19	NA	TGTGCCAGTAGTTGGGACAGGACCATTGATGCAACTAATGAAAAACTGTTTTTT	CASSWDRTIDATNEKLFF
TRBJ1-6	NA	TRBV6-1	NA	TGTGCCAGCAGTGACAGTTTCTCCTATAATTCACCCCTCCACTTT	CASSDSFSYNSPLHF
TRBJ1-6	TRBD1	TRBV4-1	NA	TGCGCCAGCAGCCCGACAGGGAAGAATTCACCCCTCCACTTT	CASSPTGKNSPLHF
TRBJ1-2	TRBD1	TRBV30	few	TGTGCCTGGAGTGTAGCGCGACAGGGGTCAGCTAACTATGGCTACACCTTC	CAWSVARQGSANYGYTF
TRBJ1-2	NA	TRBV3-1/TRBV3-2	NA	TGTGCCAGCAGCCAAGAATCGCAGGGTCTGTATGGCTACACCTTC	CASSQESQGLYGYTF
TRBJ2-5	NA	TRBV3-1/TRBV3-2	NA	TGTGCCAGCAGCCCAATTGGCCATGGGACACAAGAGACCCAGTACTTC	CASSPIGHGTQETQYF
TRBJ2-7	TRBD1	TRBV3-1/TRBV3-2	NA	TGTGCCAGCAGTCATCTCCTGACAGGGAATCCCTACGAGCAGTACTTC	CASSHLLTGNPYEQYF
TRBJ1-2	NA	TRBV27	NA	TGTGCCAGCAGTTTAGACAGGAGCCATGGCTACACCTTC	CASSLDRSHGYTF
TRBJ2-3	NA	TRBV5-1	NA	TGCGCCAGCAGCTCGGCGGGACAGTCCACAGATACGCAGTATTTT	CASSSAGQSTDTQYF
TRBJ2-1	TRBD1	TRBV19	once	TGTGCCAGTAGTCCCCGACAGGGGTCCTACAATGAGCAGTTCTTC	CASSPRQGSYNEQFF
TRBJ2-1	NA	TRBV11-2	NA	TGTGCCAGCAGCCTTACGGACTATTCAGGGGAGCAGTTCTTC	CASSLTDYSGEQFF
TRBJ1-5	NA	TRBV24-1	few	TGTGCCACCAGTGAGCAGGGTCAGCCCCAGCATTTT	CATSEQGQPQHF
TRBJ1-5	NA	TRBV19	few	TGTGCCAGTAGTATTTCCAGTATTAGCAATCAGCCCCAGCATTTT	CASSISSISNQPQHF
TRBJ1-3	NA	TRBV7-2	NA	TGTGCCAGCAGCCAACCCCCGGACACCATATATTTT	CASSQPPDTIYF
TRBJ1-6	NA	TRBV2	few	TGTGCCAGCAGTTTCATCCAGTCACCCCTCCACTTT	CASSFIQSPLHF
TRBJ1-2	TRBD1	TRBV28	NA	TGTGCCAGCAGTTCACAGGGGGTCTATGGCTACACCTTC	CASSSQGVYGYTF
TRBJ2-3	TRBD1	TRBV24-1	NA	TGTGCCACCAGTGACCCCCCGGGACAGTACTCAGATACGCAGTATTTT	CATSDPPGQYSDTQYF
TRBJ1-2	TRBD1	TRBV5-4	NA	TGTGCCAGCAGCTCCCCCCGGGACAGGGAGTATGGCTACACCTTC	CASSSPRDREYGYTF
TRBJ2-7	TRBD2	TRBV3-1/TRBV3-2	NA	TGTGCCAGCAGCCAAGGGCGGGGGAGCTCCTACGAGCAGTACTTC	CASSQGRGSSYEQYF
TRBJ1-2	NA	TRBV6-1	NA	TGTGCCAGCAGTGAAGCGCATTCTACAGGGCTGTATGGCTACACCTTC	CASSEAHSTGLYGYTF
TRBJ2-7	TRBD2	TRBV11-3	NA	TGTGCCAGCACCCTGACTAGCGGGGTCCCACCTTACGAGCAGTACTTC	CASTLTSGVPPYEQYF
TRBJ1-5	TRBD1	TRBV2	NA	TGTGCCAGCAGCAGACAGGGGGTAAACACTCAGCCCCAGCATTTT	CASSRQGVNTQPQHF
TRBJ1-2	NA	TRBV9	NA	TGTGCCAGCAGTGCTCAGGGGATCTATGGCTACACCTTC	CASSAQGIYGYTF
TRBJ2-4	TRBD1	TRBV14	NA	TGTGCCAGCAGCCGGGACAGGTCCACAAACATTCAGTACTTC	CASSRDRSTNIQYF
TRBJ2-7	TRBD1	TRBV5-6	NA	TGTGCCAGCAGCTTTGGGGGACAGGGGTACGAGCAGTACTTC	CASSFGGQGYEQYF
TRBJ1-1	TRBD1	TRBV6-2/TRBV6-3	NA	TGTGCCAGCAGTCGGACAGGGAGATGGACTGAAGCTTTCTTT	CASSRTGRWTEAFF
TRBJ1-6	NA	TRBV9	NA	TGTGCCAGCAGCGCGGACAGAAGGAATTCACCCCTCCACTTT	CASSADRRNSPLHF
TRBJ1-5	TRBD1	TRBV24-1	NA	TGTGCCACCAGTGACAGGGACAGGGGGTGGAATCAGCCCCAGCATTTT	CATSDRDRGWNQPQHF
TRBJ2-4	NA	TRBV5-1	NA	TGCGCCAGCAGCCCCGGTGGGGCCCAAGCCAAAAACATTCAGTACTTC	CASSPGGAQAKNIQYF
TRBJ2-5	TRBD2	TRBV5-8	NA	TGTGCCAGCAGCCCGCTTGGGGGGGAAGGGACCCAGTACTTC	CASSPLGGEGTQYF
TRBJ1-2	NA	TRBV7-8	NA	TGTGCCAGCAGCTTAGATGCAGGGGGCTACACCTTC	CASSLDAGGYTF
TRBJ1-5	NA	TRBV2	NA	TGTGCCAGCAGTGATGGGGGCGCAGGTCAGCCCCAGCATTTT	CASSDGGAGQPQHF
TRBJ2-2	TRBD1	TRBV3-1/TRBV3-2	NA	TGTGCCAGCAGCCATTTTAGGGGACAGGGGGCGAACACCGGGGAGCTGTTTTTT	CASSHFRGQGANTGELFF
TRBJ1-1	NA	TRBV5-1	NA	TGCGCCAGCAGCTTGGTATGGGGGACTCTGAACACTGAAGCTTTCTTT	CASSLVWGTLNTEAFF
TRBJ1-2	NA	TRBV28	NA	TGTGCCAGCGGGCCTAACTATGGCTACACCTTC	CASGPNYGYTF